The entry below gives a single TCR beta chain sequence along with its context. A single count supports this clonotype. The specificity of this receptor is unknown. Base qualities were left out, and no much larger clone turns up one base away. One read represents weak support. RNA was extracted using the RNeasy kit, and about 0.5 to 1 ug of the RNA was reverse transcribed with random hexamers. TCR beta CDR3 regions were amplified with the immunoSEQ multiplex PCR assay covering 54 Vbeta and 13 Jbeta segments. To correct PCR amplification bias, a synthetic template baseline was used for both primer optimization and computational correction. The authors' pipeline ran thus. Only productive sequences were kept, with reads annotated to V, D and J genes according to IMGT and analyzed in immunoSEQ Analyzer. Clonality was calculated as one minus the Shannon entropy normalized by log2 of the number of productive unique sequences. For each patient and control, public and private clones were evaluated within the 100 most prevalent clones. A clone was defined as Susac-specific if it was absent from the healthy and MS cohorts, from approximately 980 published viral clones and from other ImmuneACCESS disease sequences. TCRdb handled the public reads itself, with Q25 trimming in fastp and clone calling in MiXCR, and kept productive beta chains. Identical CDR3 proteins give one entry, which carries the most common genes and DNA. The V and J calls were determined by TCRdb, not by the authors. This sample has roughly 180,000 distinct CDR3 sequences in its table, and approximately 94% of those were observed once. Approximately 0.1% of the sample lies in the top ten.

This entry belongs to a study of CD8 T cells in Susac syndrome (dated by TCRdb to the late 2010s). Some background on the complete study: Whether CD8+ T cell activation and differentiation in Susac syndrome was antigen driven was tested using repertoire sequencing.

Taken from cysteine to phenylalanine, the CDR3 has 15 residues. Solely the CDR3 DNA is kept, with 45 bases framed from the first base. V drops 7 bases and J drops 4 bases, leaving 19 bases in between. CDR1 LNHDA and CDR2 SQIVND were looked up in the germline V gene (reference sequence). Peripheral blood CD8+ and CD4+ T cells from healthy donors, Susac syndrome patients and multiple sclerosis patients were profiled by high-throughput TCR beta sequencing. Healthy donors were included as age- and sex-matched controls. CD8+ TEMRA cells were enriched by FACS, while bulk CD8+ and CD4+ T cells were purified by magnetic negative isolation. Blood was drawn into EDTA tubes, processed within 24 hours, and PBMCs were isolated by density gradient centrifugation. PBMCs intended for TCR sequencing were cryopreserved in liquid nitrogen and thawed later in a water bath at 37 degrees C. The sorted or isolated CD4+, CD8+ and CD8+ TEMRA cells reached a purity of at least 90%.

Broader findings and caveats from the paper: The TCR sequencing and HLA analysis was acknowledged to have included a relatively small number of individuals.

This sequence uses TRBV19 and TRBJ2-5, with TRBD2 perhaps the D gene, on 6 matching bases. This clonotype was sampled from a human donor in good health. The specimen sequenced was CD4+ T cells from PBMCs. The DNA sequence reads TGTGCCAGTAAACCTCTGGGGGGTGGAACAGAGACCCAGTACTTC. Its product reads: CASKPLGGGTETQYF.